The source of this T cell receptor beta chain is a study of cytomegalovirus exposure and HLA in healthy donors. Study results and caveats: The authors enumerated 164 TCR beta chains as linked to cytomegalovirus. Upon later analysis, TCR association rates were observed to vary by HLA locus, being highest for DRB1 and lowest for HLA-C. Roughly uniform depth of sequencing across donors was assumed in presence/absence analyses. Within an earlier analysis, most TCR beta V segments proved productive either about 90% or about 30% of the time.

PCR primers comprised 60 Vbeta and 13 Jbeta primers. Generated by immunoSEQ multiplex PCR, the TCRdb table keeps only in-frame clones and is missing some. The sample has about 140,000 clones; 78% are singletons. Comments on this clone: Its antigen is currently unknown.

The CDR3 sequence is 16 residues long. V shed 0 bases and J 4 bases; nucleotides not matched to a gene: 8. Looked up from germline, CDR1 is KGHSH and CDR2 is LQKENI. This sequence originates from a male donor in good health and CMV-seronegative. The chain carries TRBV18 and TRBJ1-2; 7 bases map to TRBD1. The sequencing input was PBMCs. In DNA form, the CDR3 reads TGTGCCAGCTCACCACCGAGGAAGGGGGCCGGCTATGGCTACACCTTC. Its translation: CASSPPRKGAGYGYTF.